These 13 T cell receptor beta chains came from one sample sequenced in a study of radiation and T cells in renal cell carcinoma. The protocol was immunoSEQ multiplex PCR, while the TCRdb copy is restricted to in-frame clones and leaves out a portion. The sample holds approximately 150,000 clones, around 88% seen once. As to time point: blood 4 weeks post-SBRT, at nephrectomy. As for treatment: 15 Gy SBRT to primary tumor, nephrectomy 4 weeks later. This specimen consisted of blood, obtained from a patient whose treatment included radiotherapy and nephrectomy. Source of these receptors: a woman aged 45-65 years with renal cell carcinoma.

In DNA, the CDR3 is TGTGCCAGCAGCTTATCGGAGGACGGTGAGCAGTTCTTC. This sequence encodes CASSLSEDGEQFF. The V and J genes are TRBV11-2 and TRBJ2-1; D is perhaps TRBD2 (5 bases). V lost 2 bases, J lost 9 bases, and 11 bases lay in between. Germline CDR1 SGHAT, CDR2 FQNNGV. This CDR3 is 13 amino acids long.

The chain carries TRBV7-2 and TRBJ1-2, with a weak D call TRBD1 (5 bases). The V end lost 6 bases, the J end lost 8 bases, and 22 bases lay between the germline ends. The CDR3 length is 15 residues. The germline CDR1 and CDR2 sequences are SGHTA and FQGNSA. In DNA form, the CDR3 reads TGTGCCAGCAGTTTGAACACCTTGGGGCAGTTGGGCTACACCTTC. It codes for CASSLNTLGQLGYTF.

CDR3 bases: TGTGCCATCAGTGAGTCATGGACAGGGGGGGAGACCCAGTACTTC. Its translation is CAISESWTGGETQYF. This sequence joins TRBV10-3 and TRBJ2-5; 10 nucleotides line up with TRBD1. The CDR3 is made up of 15 amino acids. V gave up 0 bases and J gave up 5 bases; unmatched junction bases: 3. CDR1 and CDR2 from the germline V gene are ENHRY and SYGVKD.

This clone was observed once. The rearrangement uses TRBV5-4 and TRBJ2-3; TRBD2 agrees at 8 bases. Unmatched junction bases numbered 5, after V lost 1 base and J lost 4 bases. Germline-derived CDR1 and CDR2 are SGHNT and YYREEE (reference sequence). The CDR3 sequence is 15 residues long. The CDR3 is CASSLRGGPADTQYF. In DNA form, the CDR3 reads TGTGCCAGCAGCTTGCGGGGGGGCCCAGCAGATACGCAGTATTTT.

The V and J genes are TRBV6-5 and TRBJ1-2; 7 nucleotides match TRBD1. This CDR3 has 15 residues. The V segment lost 6 bases and the J segment 2 bases; nucleotides outside the gene matches: 9. CDR1 and CDR2 (germline): MNHEY, SVGAGI. CDR3 loop: CASRGHRGTNYGYTF. CDR3 nucleotide sequence: TGTGCCAGCAGGGGACACAGGGGCACCAACTATGGCTACACCTTC.

The V call is TRBV5-1, the J call TRBJ2-7; 8 positions agree with TRBD2. Per germline, CDR1 SGHRS and CDR2 YFSETQ. The ends lost 0 bases at V and 3 bases at J; junction bases unmatched: 5. The CDR3 totals 15 residues. The CDR3 bases are TGCGCCAGCAGCTTGGCCAGTCTAGCGGGCTACGAGCAGTACTTC. Its protein product is CASSLASLAGYEQYF. The entire variable domain, with the rest obtained from reference TRBV5-1 and TRBJ2-7, is as follows: KAGVTQTPRYLIKTRGQQVTLSCSPISGHRSVSWYQQTPGQGLQFLFEYFSETQRNKGNFPGRFSGRQFSNSRSEMNVSTLELGDSALYLCASSLASLAGYEQYFGPGTRLTVT.

This clone was recorded only once. The chain joins TRBV18 to TRBJ1-2, with D possibly being TRBD1 (5 bases). The CDR3 is 13 residues long. Trimming took off 7 bases at V and 6 bases at J, with 15 bases between the two ends. Germline CDR1 KGHSH, CDR2 LQKENI. CDR3 sequence (DNA): TGTGCCAGCTGCTGCATAGGGGTTAATGGCTACACCTTC. Protein sequence: CASCCIGVNGYTF.

The chain couples TRBV5-1 to TRBJ2-7; D remains ambiguous. This CDR3 comprises 13 residues. Germline V gives CDR1 SGHRS, CDR2 YFSETQ. The V end lost 4 bases, the J end lost 2 bases, and 10 bases lay between the germline ends. The CDR3 reads CASSLSPAYEQYF. The CDR3 region has the DNA TGCGCCAGCAGCCTTTCACCAGCCTACGAGCAGTACTTC.

The rearrangement links TRBV28 to TRBJ2-5, with D unresolved. The DNA end lines up better with TRBJ2-7; the J call may be wrong. The CDR3 has 12 amino acids. The germline CDR1 and CDR2 sequences are MDHEN and SYDVKM. CDR3 protein: CASSLRSYEQYF. The DNA of the CDR3 is TGTGCCAGCAGTTTACGGTCCTACGAGCAGTACTTC.

CDR3 nucleotides: TGCAGCGGGTGGCGGATGGGAACCAATGAGCAGTTCTTC. Residues: CSGWRMGTNEQFF. The chain is built from TRBV29-1 and TRBJ2-1; D is undetermined. CDR1 and CDR2 from the germline V gene are SQVTM and ANQGSEA. V was pared by 7 bases and J by 6 bases, with 16 bases between. This CDR3 contains 13 residues.

Notes on this clone: The sample carries other DNA sequences with the same CDR3. The chain uses TRBV7-2 and TRBJ2-7; 12 bases match TRBD2. Trimming took 7 bases from V and 4 from J; bases not matched to a gene: 5. The CDR3 runs 14 residues. Germline-derived CDR1 and CDR2 are SGHTA and FQGNSA. CDR3 nucleotides: TGTGCCAGCACTCAGACTAGCGGGAGATACGAGCAGTACTTC. It encodes CASTQTSGRYEQYF.

This chain connects TRBV6-5 to TRBJ1-1; D is ambiguous. Trimming pared 2 bases from V and 8 bases from J, leaving 12 bases between. The CDR3 is made up of 13 amino acids. Germline-derived CDR1 and CDR2 are MNHEY and SVGAGI. The CDR3 DNA sequence: TGTGCCAGCAGTTACGCGAGGACGCTCGAAGCTTTCTTT. Translated: CASSYARTLEAFF.

CDR3 loop: CASSAPSGGPNTGELFF. CDR3 sequence (DNA): TGTGCCAGCAGCGCACCTAGCGGGGGGCCGAACACCGGGGAGCTGTTTTTT. The chain uses TRBV9 and TRBJ2-2; 11 bases match TRBD2. This CDR3 contains 17 residues. After removal of 3 bases from V and 0 bases from J, the junction contained 4 bases not matched to a gene. The germline CDR1 and CDR2 sequences are SGDLS and YYNGEE.